The next 26 T cell receptor beta chains were all read from a single sample in a study of chemoradiotherapy in HPV16-positive cancers. Generated by immunoSEQ multiplex PCR, the TCRdb table keeps only in-frame clones and is missing some. The sample consists of 20,000 to 30,000 clones, about 90% of them appearing once. Sequenced here: blood, sampled from a patient who underwent chemoradiotherapy. The receptors were sampled from a human donor with HPV-associated anogenital cancer.

The chain uses TRBV6-1 and TRBJ1-1; 8 bases agree with TRBD1. CDR1 MNHNS and CDR2 SASEGT come from the germline V gene. This CDR3 is 14 amino acids long. J gave up 1 base and V 2 bases, and 0 bases lay outside the gene matches. The chain's CDR3 is CASSEQGANTEAFF. In DNA form, the CDR3 reads TGTGCCAGCAGTGAACAGGGGGCGAACACTGAAGCTTTCTTT.

The chain couples TRBV25-1 to TRBJ1-2; tentatively, D is TRBD1 (5 bases). V lost 4 bases and J 7 bases, leaving 13 bases between the germline ends. The CDR3 is 13 amino acids. Germline assignment: CDR1 MGHDK and CDR2 SYGVNS. Written as DNA, the CDR3 is TGTGCCAGCAGTGGAGGGGCTACGGGTGGCTACACCTTC. Translated, it gives CASSGGATGGYTF.

This rearrangement joins TRBV6-5 to TRBJ1-2; 8 bases align to TRBD1. The length of the CDR3 is 14 residues. The V gene's germline CDR1 is MNHEY and CDR2 SVGAGI. The V and J ends lost 6 bases and 1 base, in that order; junction bases with no gene match: 4. The DNA of the CDR3 is TGTGCCAGCAGCTTCGACAGGGGTAACTATGGCTACACCTTC. Amino acids: CASSFDRGNYGYTF.

The chain is built from TRBV4-3 and TRBJ1-1, with D perhaps matching TRBD1 (6 bases). The CDR3 sequence is 14 residues long. In germline, CDR1 is LGHNA, CDR2 YSLEER. V gave up 0 bases and J gave up 3 bases, with 8 bases separating them. The CDR3 here is CASSQEYRDTEAFF. CDR3 bases: TGCGCCAGCAGCCAAGAGTACAGGGACACTGAAGCTTTCTTT.

This clone was counted once. The chain recombines TRBV18 with TRBJ2-1; the match to TRBD2 covers 11 bases. Trimming removed 3 bases from V and 6 bases from J; junction bases left unmatched: 10. This CDR3 is built from 17 residues. Per the germline V gene, CDR1 is KGHSH and CDR2 is LQKENI. The DNA of the CDR3 is TGTGCCAGCTCACCGACTAGCGGGAATGGTCTGGGCAATGAGCAGTTCTTC. Translation: CASSPTSGNGLGNEQFF.

This clone appeared a few times. The CDR3 region is CAWSPAGGFAYEQYF. The CDR3 coding sequence is TGTGCCTGGAGCCCTGCAGGCGGTTTTGCCTACGAGCAGTACTTC. The V gene is TRBV30, the J gene TRBJ2-7; D unresolved. Germline V gives CDR1 GTSNPN, CDR2 SVGIG (reference sequence). V dropped 3 bases and J dropped 2 bases, with 17 bases sitting between them. This CDR3 contains 15 residues.

This chain uses TRBV18 with TRBJ2-1, with 10 bases matching TRBD2. With 3 bases clipped from V and 5 bases from J, the junction kept 16 bases outside the gene matches. The germline CDR1 and CDR2 sequences are KGHSH and LQKENI. CDR3 length equals 19 residues. This CDR3 reads CASSPRPTFTSGVNNEQFF. CDR3 DNA sequence: TGTGCCAGCTCACCGCGGCCCACTTTTACTAGCGGGGTAAACAATGAGCAGTTCTTC.

CDR3 residues: CASSYYRTDTQYF. The CDR3 DNA follows: TGTGCCAGCAGTTATTACCGCACAGATACGCAGTATTTT. The chain joins TRBV27 to TRBJ2-3; D remains unclear. Trimming cost V 4 bases and J 1 base, with 6 bases left between them. CDR3 length: 13 amino acids. Germline lookup yields CDR1 MNHEY and CDR2 SMNVEV (reference sequence).

V is TRBV10-3 and J is TRBJ2-2; D may be TRBD1 or TRBD2 (6 bases each). Germline V gives CDR1 ENHRY, CDR2 SYGVKD. CDR3 length: 17 residues. V lost 3 bases to trimming and J lost 5 bases, with 19 bases between them. In DNA form, the CDR3 reads TGTGCCATCAGTGATTGGTCTAGGGGGGTACGGACCGGGGAGCTGTTTTTT. This sequence encodes CAISDWSRGVRTGELFF.

This rearrangement joins TRBV9 to TRBJ1-1, with D maybe TRBD1 (5 bases). V was shortened by 0 bases and J by 1 base, with 16 bases between the two germline ends. This CDR3 is 17 amino acids long. Germline V gene lookup returns CDR1 SGDLS and CDR2 YYNGEE. CDR3 sequence: CASSVGWGFQGNTEAFF. The CDR3 DNA is TGTGCCAGCAGCGTAGGGTGGGGGTTCCAGGGGAACACTGAAGCTTTCTTT. Full variable domain (rest looked up from reference TRBV9 and TRBJ1-1): DSGVTQTPKHLITATGQRVTLRCSPRSGDLSVYWYQQSLDQGLQFLIQYYNGEERAKGNILERFSAQQFPDLHSELNLSSLELGDSALYFCASSVGWGFQGNTEAFFGQGTRLTVV.

The chain combines TRBV27 with TRBJ2-1; TRBD2 agrees at 7 bases. CDR3 length: 16 residues. Germline assignment: CDR1 MNHEY and CDR2 SMNVEV (reference sequence). V gave up 8 bases and J gave up 3 bases; unmatched junction bases: 13. As DNA, the CDR3 is TGTGCCAGCTCGGCCTTGAGCGGGATGATCTACAATGAGCAGTTCTTC. Translating it yields CASSALSGMIYNEQFF.

The chain employs TRBV7-9 and TRBJ2-3; D ambiguous. With 5 bases removed from V and 2 bases from J, the gap between germline ends came to 8 bases. The CDR3 length is 13 residues. The germline V gene encodes CDR1 SEHNR and CDR2 FQNEAQ (reference sequence). CDR3 loop: CASSVGITDTQYF. CDR3 DNA: TGTGCCAGCAGCGTGGGGATCACAGATACGCAGTATTTT. The variable domain in full, with the rest retrieved from reference TRBV7-9 and TRBJ2-3, is DTGVSQNPRHKITKRGQNVTFRCDPISEHNRLYWYRQTLGQGPEFLTYFQNEAQLEKSRLLSDRFSAERPKGSFSTLEIQRTEQGDSAMYLCASSVGITDTQYFGPGTRLTVL.

The CDR3 nucleotides are TGTGCCAGCAGCTTCAGGACAGGGGGCAACACCGGGGAGCTGTTTTTT. It yields the protein CASSFRTGGNTGELFF. The chain carries TRBV7-2 and TRBJ2-2; 11 bases fit TRBD1. V lost 3 bases, J lost 2 bases, and 2 bases stayed unmatched. CDR1 and CDR2 from the germline V gene are SGHTA and FQGNSA. The CDR3 totals 16 residues.

The chain uses TRBV7-8 and TRBJ2-1; 8 bases fit TRBD1. Germline V gives CDR1 SGHVS, CDR2 FQNEAQ. The CDR3 has 16 residues. After removal of 1 base from V and 3 bases from J, the junction contained 5 bases not matched to a gene. For the CDR3, the DNA is TGTGCCAGCAGCTTAGTTGCAGGGGGCGACTACAATGAGCAGTTCTTC. Translated: CASSLVAGGDYNEQFF.

The chain is built from TRBV30 and TRBJ2-3; perhaps TRBD2 as D (6 bases). Trimming removed 4 bases at V and 4 bases at J, with 12 bases between. The CDR3 extends over 13 amino acids. CDR1 and CDR2 from the germline V gene are GTSNPN and SVGIG (reference sequence). The CDR3 DNA sequence: TGTGCCTGGACACGGGGGAGCGCAGATACGCAGTATTTT. It codes for CAWTRGSADTQYF. The full variable domain, its missing parts supplied by reference TRBV30 and TRBJ2-3, is SQTIHQWPATLVQPVGSPLSLECTVEGTSNPNLYWYRQAAGRGLQLLFYSVGIGQISSEVPQNLSASRPQDRQFILSSKKLLLSDSGFYLCAWTRGSADTQYFGPGTRLTVL.

V is TRBV11-3 and J is TRBJ2-5; D call uncertain. Trimming removed 2 bases at V and 4 bases at J, with 8 bases between. From germline, CDR1 is SGHNT and CDR2 YENEEA. CDR3 length: 13 amino acids. The CDR3 spells CASSLSHRETQYF. As DNA, the CDR3 is TGTGCCAGCAGCTTAAGCCATCGAGAGACCCAGTACTTC.

The chain employs TRBV7-2 and TRBJ2-7, with 9 bases identical to TRBD2. The CDR3 runs to 15 residues. J gave up 0 bases and V 6 bases, and 6 bases lay outside the gene matches. Germline CDR1 and CDR2: SGHTA and FQGNSA. CDR3 sequence reads: CASSEAGGPSYEQYF. Here the CDR3 DNA reads TGTGCCAGCAGTGAGGCGGGAGGGCCCTCCTACGAGCAGTACTTC.

The CDR3 protein is CASNGGGASGSSYNEQFF. CDR3 sequence (DNA): TGTGCCAGCAACGGGGGAGGGGCTAGCGGGAGTTCCTACAATGAGCAGTTCTTC. V usage is TRBV5-4 and J usage is TRBJ2-1, with TRBD2 identical over 10 bases. Looked up from germline, CDR1 is SGHNT and CDR2 is YYREEE (reference sequence). Unmatched junction bases numbered 13, after V lost 6 bases and J lost 1 base. The CDR3 is 18 residues long.

This rearrangement joins TRBV4-1 to TRBJ1-3; possible D gene TRBD1, 6 bases. The germline V gene has CDR1 MGHRA and CDR2 YSYEKL. The V and J ends lost 1 base and 4 bases respectively, with 14 bases between them. There are 16 residues in the CDR3. The chain's CDR3 is CASSQVFGGQGNTIYF. As DNA, the CDR3 is TGCGCCAGCAGCCAAGTCTTTGGGGGGCAGGGAAACACCATATATTTT.

The rearrangement uses TRBV28 and TRBJ1-5; no reliable D call. The CDR3 runs to 13 residues. Germline CDR1 and CDR2: MDHEN and SYDVKM. Between the trimmed V and J ends, which lost 8 bases and 2 bases, there was a span of 10 bases. Here the CDR3 DNA reads TGTGCCAGCCGACCGGGAGGCAATCAGCCCCAGCATTTT. Amino acid sequence: CASRPGGNQPQHF.

DNA of the CDR3: TGTGCCAGCAGCCAAGGGACTAGCGGGAGTTGGCAAGAGACCCAGTACTTC. This gives the protein CASSQGTSGSWQETQYF. This chain uses TRBV5-4 with TRBJ2-5, with 14 bases fitting TRBD2. CDR3 length equals 17 residues. V dropped 4 bases and J dropped 2; count of bases not matched to a gene: 7. CDR1 is SGHNT and CDR2 is YYREEE in the germline V gene (reference sequence).

The CDR3 coding sequence is TGTGCCAGCAGCCTCCCCACTAGGAACAATGAGCAGTTCTTC. It codes for CASSLPTRNNEQFF. This rearrangement joins TRBV7-9 to TRBJ2-1; possible D gene TRBD2, 5 bases. This CDR3 is 14 amino acids long. Trimming took off 5 bases at V and 5 bases at J, with 13 bases between the two ends. Germline loops: CDR1 SEHNR, CDR2 FQNEAQ (reference sequence).

This clone was seen once. The genes are TRBV27 and TRBJ2-5, with 16 nucleotides matching TRBD2. The germline V gene encodes CDR1 MNHEY and CDR2 SMNVEV (reference sequence). CDR3 size: 17 residues. The junction had 7 bases not matched to a gene; V was cut back by 5 bases and J by 4 bases. The CDR3 DNA reads as TGTGCCAGCAGTCCAAGGGGACTAGCGGGAGGGGGAGAGACCCAGTACTTC. Residues: CASSPRGLAGGGETQYF.

The chain recombines TRBV7-6 with TRBJ2-2; 11 nucleotides align to TRBD2. The CDR3 has 18 amino acids. Germline V gene lookup returns CDR1 SGHVS and CDR2 FNYEAQ. V was pared by 2 bases and J by 3 bases, with 8 bases of the junction left unmatched. The CDR3 region is CASSLQDLAGGYTGELFF. The CDR3 region has the DNA TGTGCCAGCAGCTTACAAGATCTAGCGGGAGGTTACACCGGGGAGCTGTTTTTT.

The chain employs TRBV5-8 and TRBJ2-1, with TRBD2 identical over 12 bases. This CDR3 is built from 16 residues. The germline V gene encodes CDR1 SGHTS and CDR2 YDEGEE. J was trimmed by 7 bases and V by 3 bases; bases with no gene match: 8. This CDR3 is CASSSALAGGRNEQFF. CDR3 nucleotides: TGTGCCAGCAGCTCCGCCCTAGCGGGGGGGCGGAATGAGCAGTTCTTC.

The chain has TRBV7-9 and TRBJ1-5, with 11 bases aligning to TRBD1. V trimming: 5 bases; J trimming: 5 bases; junction bases outside the gene matches: 11. Germline V CDR1 and CDR2: SEHNR, FQNEAQ (reference sequence). This CDR3 is 17 amino acids long. DNA for the CDR3: TGTGCCAGCAGCCGAAGCGGGGGGACAGGGGGTGATCAGCCCCAGCATTTT. Encoded protein: CASSRSGGTGGDQPQHF.